The 30 T cell receptor beta chains listed next were all sequenced from one sample in a study of tumor and adjacent non-tumor tissue in lung cancer. TCRbeta libraries were built with three rounds of nested PCR, modified from ARM-PCR. TCRdb independently ran MiXCR on the multiplex PCR reads; one entry per CDR3 protein. Among roughly 81,000 distinct CDR3 sequences listed, around 70% were seen once. No cell sorting was done before RNA was extracted from the tissue. The material sequenced was lung tumor tissue. The receptors originated from an older woman with non-small cell lung cancer.

Comment on this clonotype: The junction differs from germline at one of its ends, possibly a read error. This chain links TRBV10-1 with TRBJ2-3, with D possibly called TRBD1 or TRBD2 (5 bases each). The CDR3 has 14 amino acids. Per the germline V gene, CDR1 is WNHNN and CDR2 is SYGVQD (reference sequence). The CDR3 DNA reads as TGCACCAGCAGTGAGGCTTCGGCGGGCAGGGCGCAGTATTTT. Its protein product is CTSSEASAGRAQYF.

J is TRBJ2-2 and V is TRBV11-2; D perhaps matches TRBD2 (6 bases). The CDR3 is made up of 14 amino acids. Germline V lookup: CDR1 SGHAT, CDR2 FQNNGV. Trimming left V 10 bases short and J 8 bases short, with 20 bases between. CDR3 sequence: CATTGRRFSGELFF. Here the CDR3 DNA reads TGTGCCACGACCGGGAGAAGGTTTTCTGGGGAGCTGTTTTTT.

Remarks on this clonotype: A much more abundant neighbour one base away suggests this may be a read error. The J gene is TRBJ2-7, the V gene TRBV7-9, with 8 bases aligning to TRBD1. This CDR3 comprises 15 residues. Germline V gives CDR1 SEHNR, CDR2 FQNEAQ (reference sequence). Here the CDR3 DNA reads TGTGCCAGCAGCAACGACAGGGGCAAGGCGTACGGGCAGTACTTC. Residues: CASSNDRGKAYGQYF.

This clonotype was counted between two and nine times. A junction boundary mismatches the germline segment, possibly from a read error. The rearrangement joins TRBV20-1 to TRBJ2-7; D ambiguous. The CDR3 is 14 residues long. Germline CDR1 DFQATT, CDR2 SNEGSKA (reference sequence). CDR3 nucleotide sequence: TGCAGTGCTAGTAGCTGGAAGGGCGCCTACGAGCACTACTTC. Protein sequence: CSASSWKGAYEHYF.

Regarding this clonotype: One end of the junction is discordant with germline, which a read error may explain. The rearrangement joins TRBV7-9 to TRBJ2-1, with D unclear. Per the germline V gene, CDR1 is SEHNR and CDR2 is FQNEAQ (reference sequence). The CDR3 totals 14 residues. The CDR3 loop is CASSLSMAYNEQSF. The CDR3 nucleotides are TGTGCCAGCAGCTTAAGCATGGCCTACAATGAGCAGTCCTTC. The full variable domain, in which reference TRBV7-9 and TRBJ2-1 provide the parts outside the CDR3, is DTGVSQNPRHKITKRGQNVTFRCDPISEHNRLYWYRQTLGQGPEFLTYFQNEAQLEKSRLLSDRFSAERPKGSFSTLEIQRTEQGDSAMYLCASSLSMAYNEQSFGPGTRLTVL.

With regard to this clonotype: Germline is not matched at one junction end, which may reflect a read error. The CDR3 DNA reads TGTGCCAGCAGACAAACAGGGGTAACTAACTCACCCATCCACTTT. It yields the protein CASRQTGVTNSPIHF. The chain employs TRBV7-8 and TRBJ1-6, with 7 bases fitting TRBD1. The CDR3 has 15 amino acids. CDR1 SGHVS and CDR2 FQNEAQ come from the germline V gene.

This clonotype was recorded a few times. The chain links TRBV6-5 to TRBJ1-5; D ambiguous. This CDR3 has 14 amino acids. From germline, CDR1 is MNHEY and CDR2 SVGAGI. V lost 9 bases and J lost 7, with 19 bases in between. The CDR3 nucleotides are TGTGCCAGTAATTACGAGGGCCCCCACCAGCCCCAGCATTTT. It encodes CASNYEGPHQPQHF.

As concerns this clonotype: The CDR3 ends on some other residue instead of the conserved phenylalanine or tryptophan, so this is likely a read error. This chain uses TRBV11-3 with TRBJ1-3; the D is unclear. The CDR3 is 14 residues long. The germline V gene encodes CDR1 SGHNT and CDR2 YENEEA. In nucleotides, the CDR3 is TGTACCAGCAGCTTAACAGACTCTGGAAACACCATATATTCT. Its translation is CTSSLTDSGNTIYS.

With respect to this clonotype: A read error may be the cause here, since a much bigger clone is one base away. This chain links TRBV7-9 with TRBJ2-2; the D gene is possibly TRBD2 (5 bases). This CDR3 region has 14 residues. Germline assignment: CDR1 SEHNR and CDR2 FQNEAQ (reference sequence). Deletions cut 6 bases from V and 7 bases from J, with 15 bases between. CDR3 coding DNA: TGTGCCAGCAGACTGACTAACGCTGGCGGGGAGCTGTTTTTT. Its translation: CASRLTNAGGELFF.

This clonotype has only a few counts. The J gene is TRBJ1-1, the V gene TRBV28, with D hard to call. V was clipped by 5 bases and J by 1 base, with 14 bases between them. CDR3 size: 15 residues. Germline CDR1 MDHEN, CDR2 SYDVKM. CDR3 DNA: TGTGCCAGCAGTCTTGCGTCCGCAGAGAACACTGAAGCTTTCTTT. Its protein product is CASSLASAENTEAFF. Using reference TRBV28 and TRBJ1-1 for the parts outside the CDR3, the full variable domain is DVKVTQSSRYLVKRTGEKVFLECVQDMDHENMFWYRQDPGLGLRLIYFSYDVKMKEKGDIPEGYSVSREKKERFSLILESASTNQTSMYLCASSLASAENTEAFFGQGTRLTVV.

The chain is built from TRBV12-3 or TRBV12-4 and TRBJ1-2; D is undetermined. The CDR3 extends over 15 amino acids. Trimming took 10 bases from V and 5 from J, leaving 23 bases between them. The CDR3 nucleotides read TGTGCCAACAGCGGCGGAGGATGGGCTAGGTATGGCTACACCTTC. Protein sequence: CANSGGGWARYGYTF.

This clonotype was counted a few times. Given a much more abundant clone one base away, this may be a read error. The conserved phenylalanine or tryptophan normally closing the CDR3 is absent here, so this likely arose from a read error. For the CDR3, the DNA is TGTGCCAGCAGTTTACTGAGCTCCTACAATGAGCAGTTCCTC. It codes for CASSLLSSYNEQFL. The chain joins TRBV28 to TRBJ2-1; no clear D. Germline CDR1 MDHEN, CDR2 SYDVKM. V lost 2 bases and J 0 bases, leaving 5 bases between the germline ends. The CDR3 runs 14 residues.

This chain connects TRBV12-3 or TRBV12-4 to TRBJ2-5, with D tentatively TRBD1 (6 bases). The CDR3 loop spans 15 amino acids. Deletions cut 11 bases from V and 2 bases from J, with 21 bases between. The CDR3 DNA reads TGTGCCTGCGGTTTACCGGGACACCCACAAGAGACCCAGTACTTC. Its translation: CACGLPGHPQETQYF.

This clonotype was seen only a few times. J is TRBJ1-2 and V is TRBV28; 7 bases are shared with TRBD1. V was pared by 2 bases and J by 4 bases, with 4 bases of the junction left unmatched. The CDR3 runs 14 residues. From germline, CDR1 is MDHEN and CDR2 SYDVKM. CDR3 coding DNA: TGTGCCAGCAGTTTAAGGGACAGATCCTATGGCTACACCTTC. This sequence encodes CASSLRDRSYGYTF.

This clonotype has only one observation. This clone may be a read error of a much larger clone one base away. The chain couples TRBV28 to TRBJ1-1, with 8 bases matching TRBD1. In germline, CDR1 is MDHEN, CDR2 SYDVKM. This CDR3 is built from 15 residues. The CDR3 region is CASIGQGATNTDAFF. CDR3 in DNA: TGTGCCAGCATAGGGCAGGGGGCGACGAACACTGATGCTTTCTTT. The whole variable domain, remainder taken from reference TRBV28 and TRBJ1-1, is DVKVTQSSRYLVKRTGEKVFLECVQDMDHENMFWYRQDPGLGLRLIYFSYDVKMKEKGDIPEGYSVSREKKERFSLILESASTNQTSMYLCASIGQGATNTDAFFGQGTRLTVV.

This clonotype came up a few times. One junction end does not reproduce the germline sequence, and a read error may be involved. The chain recombines TRBV4-2 with TRBJ1-4, with 7 positions matching TRBD1. The germline V gene has CDR1 LGHNA and CDR2 YNFKEQ. This CDR3 is 19 amino acids long. CDR3 coding DNA: TGTGTCAGCAGCCCAGGACCGGGACAGATCATTGTAACTAATGAAAAACTGTTTTTT. Translated, it gives CVSSPGPGQIIVTNEKLFF.

This clonotype has just a few counts. This may be a read error, as it is one base from a much larger clone. The genes are TRBV7-8 and TRBJ2-1; D is ambiguous. V was cut by 5 bases and J by 8 bases, with 13 bases left in between. Germline CDR1 is SGHVS and CDR2 is FQNEAQ. The CDR3 spans 13 residues. CDR3 protein: CASSLIHSDEQFF. As DNA, the CDR3 is TGTGCCAGCAGCCTAATCCACAGCGATGAGCAGTTCTTC.

Points on this clonotype: The CDR3 carries no conserved terminal phenylalanine or tryptophan, so it likely arises from a read error. The chain employs TRBV6-5 and TRBJ2-6; D is possibly TRBD1 (5 bases). CDR3 length: 17 amino acids. Trimming pared 2 bases from V and 1 base from J, leaving 12 bases between. From germline, CDR1 is MNHEY and CDR2 SVGAGI. The CDR3 region has the DNA TGTGCCAGCAGTTACGGAACAGGACAATCTGGGGCCAACGTCCTGACTTCC. Translating gives CASSYGTGQSGANVLTS.

This chain uses TRBV12-3 or TRBV12-4 with TRBJ2-7; D gene ambiguous. This CDR3 has 13 residues. CDR3 in DNA: TGTGCAAGCTGTTTGAGCGAGACCTACGAGCAGTACTTC. Protein: CASCLSETYEQYF.

Remarks on this clonotype: This CDR3 is missing its conserved last phenylalanine or tryptophan, likely due to a read error. The chain combines TRBV18 with TRBJ2-6; weak D call: TRBD2 (5 bases). V lost 8 bases and J lost 0, with 20 bases in between. Germline V CDR1 and CDR2: KGHSH, LQKENI. CDR3 length: 18 residues. Here the CDR3 DNA reads TGTGCCAGCACCTTAACGGGCCCGGAGGACTCTGGGGCCAACGTCCTGACTATC. This gives the protein CASTLTGPEDSGANVLTI.

This clonotype was seen a few times. A much larger clone is a single base away; this may be a read error. This chain links TRBV12-3 or TRBV12-4 with TRBJ2-7, with D maybe TRBD1 (5 bases). CDR3 length: 14 amino acids. CDR3 protein: CASSAQGPTYEQNF. The CDR3 coding sequence is TGTGCCAGCAGTGCCCAGGGTCCTACCTACGAGCAGAACTTC.

This rearrangement joins TRBV5-4 to TRBJ2-7, with TRBD1 identical over 7 bases. Germline lookup yields CDR1 SGHNT and CDR2 YYREEE (reference sequence). The CDR3 has 14 amino acids. J lost 5 bases, V lost 3 bases, and 8 bases had no gene match. The CDR3 sequence is CASSWCTGDHEQYF. The CDR3 coding sequence is TGTGCCAGCAGCTGGTGTACAGGGGACCACGAGCAGTACTTC.

As to this clonotype: A read error may account for a junction end that differs from germline. The gene calls are TRBV10-3 and TRBJ1-2, with D possibly matching TRBD1 (6 bases). This CDR3 has 14 amino acids. Germline assignment: CDR1 ENHRY and CDR2 SYGVKD. CDR3 sequence: CAIIESGQSYGYTF. CDR3 DNA sequence: TGTGCCATCATTGAGTCGGGACAATCCTATGGCTACACCTTC.

With respect to this clonotype: The junction departs from germline at one end; a sequencing error may be responsible. The chain combines TRBV11-3 with TRBJ2-7, with D possibly TRBD2 on 5 matching bases. The end of the DNA is better explained by TRBJ2-1, so the J call may be wrong. The CDR3 is 13 residues long. Germline assignment: CDR1 SGHNT and CDR2 YENEEA. The CDR3 protein is CASSLEGSYEQFF. The CDR3 DNA reads TGCGCCAGCAGCTTAGAGGGCTCCTACGAGCAGTTCTTC.

This clonotype was observed many times. The chain recombines TRBV20-1 with TRBJ2-7; 10 bases are a match to TRBD2. CDR3 size: 14 residues. J gave up 1 base and V 4 bases, and 4 bases lay outside the gene matches. CDR1 is DFQATT and CDR2 is SNEGSKA in the germline V gene (reference sequence). CDR3 coding DNA: TGCAGTGCTACTAGCGGGAGTATATCCTACGAGCAGTACTTC. Amino acids: CSATSGSISYEQYF.

By sample fraction, this clonotype is medium-sized. The chain joins TRBV4-1 to TRBJ2-7; perhaps D is TRBD1 or TRBD2 (5 bases each). The V gene lost 4 bases and the J gene lost 2 bases, with 12 bases spanning the gap. The CDR3 sequence is 14 residues long. Per the germline V gene, CDR1 is MGHRA and CDR2 is YSYEKL. The CDR3 region is CASSPRDDAYEQYF. The CDR3 DNA sequence: TGCGCCAGCAGCCCCCGGGACGATGCCTACGAGCAGTACTTC.

This clonotype was detected a few times. This chain joins TRBV11-2 and TRBJ2-1; D may correspond to TRBD1 or TRBD2 (6 bases each). The CDR3 has 19 amino acids. V shed 0 bases and J shed 4 bases, with 22 bases lying between them. Germline CDR1 SGHAT, CDR2 FQNNGV. CDR3 sequence: CASSLDNLVTGADYNEQFF. CDR3 nucleotide sequence: TGTGCCAGCAGCTTAGATAACTTGGTGACGGGGGCCGATTACAATGAGCAGTTCTTC.

With respect to this clonotype: The CDR3 does not close with the conserved phenylalanine or tryptophan, likely indicating a read error. The chain combines TRBV4-1 with TRBJ1-1; D is possibly TRBD1 (6 bases). The CDR3 contains 14 residues. Germline assignment: CDR1 MGHRA and CDR2 YSYEKL. DNA for the CDR3: TGCGCCAACAGCACCCGGACAGAGAACACTGATGCTTTCCTT. It is translated as CANSTRTENTDAFL.

At least ten counts were recorded for this clonotype. The rearrangement uses TRBV28 and TRBJ2-2; D is possibly TRBD1 or TRBD2 (5 bases each). The V end lost 4 bases, the J end lost 3 bases, and 15 bases lay between the germline ends. This CDR3 is 16 amino acids long. The germline V gene has CDR1 MDHEN and CDR2 SYDVKM. The chain's CDR3 is CASSSRDGSDTGELFF. The CDR3 DNA reads as TGTGCCAGCAGTTCCCGGGACGGAAGTGACACCGGGGAGCTGTTTTTT.

Worth noting for this clonotype: The junction departs from the called germline gene at one end, perhaps through a read error. The CDR3 sequence: CASTLRGASGSTIYF. In DNA, the CDR3 is TGTGCCAGCACTTTAAGGGGCGCCTCTGGAAGCACCATATATTTT. V and J are TRBV12-3 or TRBV12-4 and TRBJ1-3; possibly TRBD1 for D (5 bases). The CDR3 runs to 15 residues.